This TCR beta chain originates from a study of OX40 agonist ivuxolimab in advanced cancers. About the study: Partial responses were recorded for three patients, including one with hepatocellular carcinoma and two with cutaneous melanoma. Findings of the study overall: In CD8+ T cells, expanded clones were on average more numerous than in CD4+.

A note on this clone: Its antigen remains unidentified.

Measured with immunoSEQ multiplex PCR; TCRdb has only the in-frame clones, and not every one. The table has 65,000 to 75,000 clones, around 86% seen once. The sequenced sample was CD4+ or CD8+ T cells sorted from blood, obtained in a trial of the OX40 agonist ivuxolimab. The sequence derives from an adult with an advanced solid tumor such as melanoma, head and neck, liver or kidney cancer.

CDR3 sequence (DNA): TGTGCCAGCTCGCTACAGGGTTCCGGCTACACCTTC. Translation: CASSLQGSGYTF. The chain carries TRBV18 and TRBJ1-2, with a tentative D call TRBD1 (6 bases). V lost 6 bases to trimming and J lost 8 bases, with 13 bases between them. Germline V gene sequence: CDR1 KGHSH, CDR2 LQKENI. The CDR3 spans 12 residues.